This T cell receptor beta chain is drawn from a study of T cell responses to AZD1222 COVID-19 vaccine. Study background: The analysis combined second doses at about 4 or about 12 weeks. General study results and limits: Reportedly, close to half of spike-specific TCRs are directed against unmutated variant regions. Seropositive status at baseline applied to only six AZD1222 recipients.

Here immunoSEQ multiplex PCR was the method, and the copy in TCRdb shows in-frame clones only, minus some. Among about 92,000 clones, roughly 93% were seen once, and the ten largest hold around a fifth. V was clipped by 8 bases and J by 6 bases, with 14 bases between them. The V gene's germline CDR1 is SNHLY and CDR2 FYNNEI. The CDR3 is 13 amino acids. As concerns this clone: No antigen is known for it.

The chain couples TRBV2 to TRBJ1-5; D perhaps matches TRBD1 (5 bases). This TCR was recovered from an adult in good health. Specimen: peripheral blood, collected on day 0 of AZD1222 vaccination. The CDR3 sequence: CASRTDQGQPQHF. The CDR3, as DNA: TGTGCCAGCCGGACGGACCAGGGTCAGCCCCAGCATTTT.